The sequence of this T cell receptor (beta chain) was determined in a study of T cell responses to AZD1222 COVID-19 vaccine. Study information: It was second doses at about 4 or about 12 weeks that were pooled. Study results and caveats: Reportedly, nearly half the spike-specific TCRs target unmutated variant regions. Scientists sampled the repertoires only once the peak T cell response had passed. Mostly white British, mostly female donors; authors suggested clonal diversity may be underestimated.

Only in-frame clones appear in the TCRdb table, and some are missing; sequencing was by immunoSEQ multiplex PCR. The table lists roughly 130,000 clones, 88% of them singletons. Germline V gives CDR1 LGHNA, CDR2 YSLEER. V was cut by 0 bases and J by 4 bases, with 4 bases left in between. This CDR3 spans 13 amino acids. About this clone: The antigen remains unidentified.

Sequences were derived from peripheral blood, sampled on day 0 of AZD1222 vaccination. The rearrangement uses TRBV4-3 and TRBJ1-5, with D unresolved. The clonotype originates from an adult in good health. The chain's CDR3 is CASSQDQNQPQHF. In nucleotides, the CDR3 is TGCGCCAGCAGCCAAGATCAGAATCAGCCCCAGCATTTT.